The rows below give T cell receptor beta chains drawn from one sample of a study of beta chain features in type 1 diabetes. Only in-frame clones appear in the TCRdb table, and some are missing; sequencing was by immunoSEQ multiplex PCR. The sample yields approximately 400,000 clones, approximately 16% seen once. The source material was naive CD4+ T cells from blood. Every receptor here comes from a woman aged 18-29 years in good health. Each CDR3 is given with its conserved first and last residue. The order of the fields is V gene, CDR3 length, clone size, J gene, D gene, CDR3 DNA, CDR3 protein. D genes are given only for firm matches. Clone size is given for some rows only: seen once, a few or many times, or a class if the clone is expanded.

>TRBV7-9|14|-|TRBJ1-1|TRBD1
TGTGCCAGCAGCCCGACAGGGCCGAACACTGAAGCTTTCTTT
CASSPTGPNTEAFF
>TRBV5-4|14|-|TRBJ2-3|TRBD2
TGTGCCAGCAGCTTCGCGGGAGCCCCAGATACGCAGTATTTT
CASSFAGAPDTQYF
>TRBV7-3|15|-|TRBJ2-7|-
TGTGCCAGCAGCATATCGGGGGGCTCAGACTACGAGCAGTACTTC
CASSISGGSDYEQYF
>TRBV27|15|few|TRBJ2-5|-
TGTGCCAGCAGCCCGCCGGCGGGGGCGCGGGAGACCCAGTACTTC
CASSPPAGARETQYF
>TRBV28|18|few|TRBJ1-2|TRBD1
TGTGCCAGCAGTTTAGATGGCCAGCCGGGACAGACACACTATGGCTACACCTTC
CASSLDGQPGQTHYGYTF
>TRBV28|11|-|TRBJ2-1|-
TGTGCCAGCAGCCGTTACAATGAGCAGTTCTTC
CASSRYNEQFF
>TRBV7-9|15|-|TRBJ1-2|TRBD1
TGTGCCAGCAGCTTCACAGGGGGCGAGAACTATGGCTACACCTTC
CASSFTGGENYGYTF
>TRBV7-9|15|few|TRBJ2-1|TRBD1
TGTGCCAGCAGCGGCCGGGACAGGGGGCTGGTTGAGCAGTTCTTC
CASSGRDRGLVEQFF
>TRBV2|15|-|TRBJ2-5|TRBD2
TGTGCCAGCGTCCTAGCGGGAGGGCCGGGTGAGACCCAGTACTTC
CASVLAGGPGETQYF
>TRBV5-1|13|few|TRBJ2-7|TRBD1
TGCGCCAGCCGGACAGGGAGCTCCTACGAGCAGTACTTC
CASRTGSSYEQYF
>TRBV28|16|few|TRBJ2-2|-
TGTGCCAGCTCCCTCGGATGGAGGGTGAACACCGGGGAGCTGTTTTTT
CASSLGWRVNTGELFF
>TRBV29-1|14|-|TRBJ2-7|-
TGCAGCGTGGATGTCCAGCGGAACTCCTACGAGCAGTACTTC
CSVDVQRNSYEQYF
>TRBV7-2|14|few|TRBJ2-7|TRBD2
TGTGCCAGCAGCTCCGGACTAGCGGGAGAGGAGCAGTACTTC
CASSSGLAGEEQYF
>TRBV9|16|few|TRBJ2-3|TRBD1
TGTGCCAGCAGCGCCCGGGACAGAACACTCACAGATACGCAGTATTTT
CASSARDRTLTDTQYF
>TRBV28|13|-|TRBJ1-2|TRBD1
TGTGCCAGCAGAAAAACAGGGGATCAGGGCTACACCTTC
CASRKTGDQGYTF
>TRBV19|15|few|TRBJ2-5|TRBD2
TGTGCCAGTAGCGATAGCGGGAGTGTCGGGGAGACCCAGTACTTC
CASSDSGSVGETQYF
>TRBV9|18|few|TRBJ2-3|TRBD2
TGTGCCAGCAGCGTCCTTTCTCTGACTAGCGGAAGCACAGATACGCAGTATTTT
CASSVLSLTSGSTDTQYF
>TRBV19|14|few|TRBJ2-1|TRBD1
TGTGCCAGTAGACCGGGACAGGGGGCCCATGAGCAGTTCTTC
CASRPGQGAHEQFF
>TRBV23-1|20|-|TRBJ2-2|TRBD2
TGCGCCAGCAGTCCTAGGACTAGCGGGAGGGCCATATCTATCACCGGGGAGCTGTTTTTT
CASSPRTSGRAISITGELFF
>TRBV7-9|15|-|TRBJ2-1|-
TGTGCCAGCAGCTTCAGGAGGAGCTCCTACAATGAGCAGTTCTTC
CASSFRRSSYNEQFF
>TRBV28|12|-|TRBJ2-4|-
TGTGCCAGCAGCCCACCGGCGGACATTCAGTACTTC
CASSPPADIQYF
>TRBV19|16|-|TRBJ1-1|-
TGTGCCAGTAAACCCCTACCGGGACAAAGGAACACTGAAGCTTTCTTT
CASKPLPGQRNTEAFF
>TRBV7-2|14|few|TRBJ2-7|-
TGTGCCAGCAGCCTGGACAGAACTTCCTACGAGCAGTACTTC
CASSLDRTSYEQYF
>TRBV6-6|15|-|TRBJ2-7|TRBD1
TGTGCCAGCAGACCGGGACAGGGGGCTCTATACGAGCAGTACTTC
CASRPGQGALYEQYF
>TRBV7-9|16|-|TRBJ2-5|TRBD2
TGTGCCAGCAGCTTTGGGACTAGCGGCCTTCAAGAGACCCAGTACTTC
CASSFGTSGLQETQYF
>TRBV28|16|once|TRBJ1-1|TRBD1
TGTGCCAGCCCTCCGGGACAGGGGCAATTGAACACTGAAGCTTTCTTT
CASPPGQGQLNTEAFF
>TRBV5-1|14|few|TRBJ1-1|-
TGCGCCAGCAGCTTGACAGGACCGAACACTGAAGCTTTCTTT
CASSLTGPNTEAFF
>TRBV23-1|17|few|TRBJ1-5|-
TGCGCCAGCAGTCAATGTACCGGAGGATATCGCAATCAGCCCCAGCATTTT
CASSQCTGGYRNQPQHF
>TRBV7-3|17|few|TRBJ2-2|-
TGTGCCAGCAGCTTAAATCCTACAGGGCCGAACACCGGGGAGCTGTTTTTT
CASSLNPTGPNTGELFF
>TRBV4-1|12|-|TRBJ2-1|-
TGCGCCAGCAGCCAACGGTTACGGGAGCAGTTCTTC
CASSQRLREQFF
>TRBV4-2|19|few|TRBJ2-5|TRBD2
TGTGCCAGCAGCCAAGATCATCGAGGCGCGGGAGGGCCCCGAGAGACCCAGTACTTC
CASSQDHRGAGGPRETQYF
>TRBV29-1|13|-|TRBJ1-2|-
TGCAGCGTTGAAGGCCAAGGACAGAATGGCTACACCTTC
CSVEGQGQNGYTF